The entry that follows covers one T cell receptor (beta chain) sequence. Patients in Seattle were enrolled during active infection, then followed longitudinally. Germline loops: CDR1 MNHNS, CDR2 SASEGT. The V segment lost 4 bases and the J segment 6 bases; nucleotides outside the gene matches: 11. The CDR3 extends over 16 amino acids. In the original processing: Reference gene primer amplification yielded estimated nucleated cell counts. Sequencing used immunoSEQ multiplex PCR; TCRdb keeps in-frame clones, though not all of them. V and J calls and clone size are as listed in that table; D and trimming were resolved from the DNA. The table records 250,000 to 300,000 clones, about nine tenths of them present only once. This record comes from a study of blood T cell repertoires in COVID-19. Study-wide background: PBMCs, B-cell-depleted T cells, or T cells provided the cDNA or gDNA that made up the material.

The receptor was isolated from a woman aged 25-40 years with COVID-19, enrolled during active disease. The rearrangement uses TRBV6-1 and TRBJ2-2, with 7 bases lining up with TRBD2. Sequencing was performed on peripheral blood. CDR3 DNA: TGTGCCAGCAGTGGGAAGATAAGCGGGATAGCCGGGGAGCTGTTTTTT. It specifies CASSGKISGIAGELFF.